This record concerns one TCR beta chain sequence. This record belongs to a study of blood T cell repertoires in COVID-19. Study summary: Samples taken during acute and convalescent COVID-19 were collected in the United States, Italy and Spain.

Between the trimmed V and J ends, which lost 5 bases and 5 bases, there was a span of 15 bases. The CDR3 contains 14 residues. Germline lookup yields CDR1 MNHEY and CDR2 SMNVEV (reference sequence). The protocol was immunoSEQ multiplex PCR, while the TCRdb copy is restricted to in-frame clones and leaves out a portion. The top ten clones hold 15% to 20% of a sample with around 190,000 clones, 70% to 90% of them seen once. This sequence originates from a man aged 50-60 years with COVID-19, enrolled during active disease. Input material: peripheral blood. This rearrangement joins TRBV27 to TRBJ1-1; D is possibly TRBD1 (6 bases). The CDR3 spells CASSTLQGLTEAFF. The CDR3 DNA reads as TGTGCCAGCAGTACCCTACAGGGCTTAACTGAAGCTTTCTTT.